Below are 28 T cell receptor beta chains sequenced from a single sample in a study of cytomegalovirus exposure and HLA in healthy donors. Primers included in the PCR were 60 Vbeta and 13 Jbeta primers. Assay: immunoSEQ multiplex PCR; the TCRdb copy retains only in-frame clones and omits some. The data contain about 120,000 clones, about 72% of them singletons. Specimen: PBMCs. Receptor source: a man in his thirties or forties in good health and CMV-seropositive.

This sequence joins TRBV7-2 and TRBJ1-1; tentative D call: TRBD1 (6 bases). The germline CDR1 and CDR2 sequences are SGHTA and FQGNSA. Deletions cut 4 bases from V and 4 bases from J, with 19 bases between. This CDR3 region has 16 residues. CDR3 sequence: CASSSHALGAGTEAFF. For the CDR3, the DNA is TGTGCCAGCAGCTCACATGCCCTGGGGGCTGGCACTGAAGCTTTCTTT.

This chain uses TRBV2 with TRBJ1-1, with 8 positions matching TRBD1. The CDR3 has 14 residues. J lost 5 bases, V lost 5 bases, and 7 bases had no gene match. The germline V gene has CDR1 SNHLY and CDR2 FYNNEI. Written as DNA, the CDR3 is TGTGCCAGCAGTCCCGACAGGGGATATACTGAAGCTTTCTTT. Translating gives CASSPDRGYTEAFF.

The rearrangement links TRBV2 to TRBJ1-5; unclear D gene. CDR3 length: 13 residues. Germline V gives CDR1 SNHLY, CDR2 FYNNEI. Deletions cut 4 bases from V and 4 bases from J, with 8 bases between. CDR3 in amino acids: CASSGSGNQPQHF. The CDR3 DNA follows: TGTGCCAGCAGTGGTAGTGGTAATCAGCCCCAGCATTTT.

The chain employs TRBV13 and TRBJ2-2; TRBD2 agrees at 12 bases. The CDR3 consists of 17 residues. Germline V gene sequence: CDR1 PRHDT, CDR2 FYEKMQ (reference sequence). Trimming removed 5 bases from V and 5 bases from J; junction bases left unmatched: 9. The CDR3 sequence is CASSRRLAGAYTGELFF. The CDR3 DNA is TGTGCCAGCAGCCGACGACTAGCGGGAGCTTATACCGGGGAGCTGTTTTTT. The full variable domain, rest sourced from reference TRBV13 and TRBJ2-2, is AAGVIQSPRHLIKEKRETATLKCYPIPRHDTVYWYQQGPGQDPQFLISFYEKMQSDKGSIPDRFSAQQFSDYHSELNMSSLELGDSALYFCASSRRLAGAYTGELFFGEGSRLTVL.

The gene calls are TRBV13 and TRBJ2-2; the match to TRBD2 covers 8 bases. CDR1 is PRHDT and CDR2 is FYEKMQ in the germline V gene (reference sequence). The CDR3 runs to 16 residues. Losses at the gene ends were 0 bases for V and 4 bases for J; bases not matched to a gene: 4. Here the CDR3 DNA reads TGTGCCAGCAGCTTAGGAGCGGGAGTGGTCACCGGGGAGCTGTTTTTT. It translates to CASSLGAGVVTGELFF. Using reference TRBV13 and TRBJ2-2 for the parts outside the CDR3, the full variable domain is AAGVIQSPRHLIKEKRETATLKCYPIPRHDTVYWYQQGPGQDPQFLISFYEKMQSDKGSIPDRFSAQQFSDYHSELNMSSLELGDSALYFCASSLGAGVVTGELFFGEGSRLTVL.

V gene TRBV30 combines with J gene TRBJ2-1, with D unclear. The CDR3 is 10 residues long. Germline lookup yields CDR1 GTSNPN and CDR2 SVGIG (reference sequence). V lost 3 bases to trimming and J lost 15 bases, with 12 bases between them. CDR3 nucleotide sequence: TGTGCCTGGAGAGCGACCTCGACGTTCTTC. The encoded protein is CAWRATSTFF. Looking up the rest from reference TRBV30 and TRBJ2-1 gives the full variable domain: SQTIHQWPATLVQPVGSPLSLECTVEGTSNPNLYWYRQAAGRGLQLLFYSVGIGQISSEVPQNLSASRPQDRQFILSSKKLLLSDSGFYLCAWRATSTFFGPGTRLTVL.

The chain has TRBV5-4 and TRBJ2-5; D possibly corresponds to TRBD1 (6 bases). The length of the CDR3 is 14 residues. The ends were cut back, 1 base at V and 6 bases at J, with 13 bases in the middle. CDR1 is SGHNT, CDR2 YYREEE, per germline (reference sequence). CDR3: CASSLRGSGKTQYF. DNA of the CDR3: TGTGCCAGCAGCTTGAGGGGGAGTGGGAAGACCCAGTACTTC.

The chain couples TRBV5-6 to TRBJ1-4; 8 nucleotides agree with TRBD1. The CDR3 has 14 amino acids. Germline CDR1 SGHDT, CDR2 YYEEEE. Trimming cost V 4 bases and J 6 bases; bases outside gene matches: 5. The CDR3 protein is CASSPRGRDEKLFF. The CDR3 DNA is TGTGCCAGCAGCCCCAGGGGGCGGGATGAAAAACTGTTTTTT.

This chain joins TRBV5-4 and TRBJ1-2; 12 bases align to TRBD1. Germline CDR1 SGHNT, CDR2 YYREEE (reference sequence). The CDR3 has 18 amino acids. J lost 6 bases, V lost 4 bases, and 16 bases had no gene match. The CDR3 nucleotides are TGTGCCAGCAGCAAGCCGGGACAGGGGGCCACAGACTCAAATGGCTACACCTTC. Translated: CASSKPGQGATDSNGYTF.

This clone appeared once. The CDR3 here is CASSYGTGGVPYEQYF. The CDR3 DNA sequence: TGTGCCAGCAGTTACGGGACGGGGGGGGTGCCCTACGAGCAGTACTTC. V gene TRBV6-5 combines with J gene TRBJ2-7; 8 bases line up with TRBD2. The CDR3 has 16 amino acids. Looked up from germline, CDR1 is MNHEY and CDR2 is SVGAGI. V lost 2 bases to trimming and J lost 2 bases; unmatched junction nucleotides: 8.

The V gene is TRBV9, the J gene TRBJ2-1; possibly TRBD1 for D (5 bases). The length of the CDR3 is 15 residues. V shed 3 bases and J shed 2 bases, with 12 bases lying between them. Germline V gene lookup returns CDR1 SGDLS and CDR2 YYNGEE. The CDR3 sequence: CASSAKGSPYNEQFF. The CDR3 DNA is TGTGCCAGCAGCGCAAAGGGGTCTCCCTACAATGAGCAGTTCTTC.

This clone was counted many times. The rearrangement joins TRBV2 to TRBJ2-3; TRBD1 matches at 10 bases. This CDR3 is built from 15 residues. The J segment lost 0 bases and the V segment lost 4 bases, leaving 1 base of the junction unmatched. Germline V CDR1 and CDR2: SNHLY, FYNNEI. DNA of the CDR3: TGTGCCAGCAGTGGGGGACAGGGGAGCACAGATACGCAGTATTTT. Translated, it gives CASSGGQGSTDTQYF.

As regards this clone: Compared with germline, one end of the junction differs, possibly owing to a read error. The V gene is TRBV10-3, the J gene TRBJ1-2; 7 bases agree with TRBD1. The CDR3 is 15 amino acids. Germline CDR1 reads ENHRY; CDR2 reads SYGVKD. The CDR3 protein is CAIRERTGPNYGYTF. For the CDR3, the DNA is TGTGCCATCCGTGAGAGGACAGGCCCCAACTATGGCTACACCTTC.

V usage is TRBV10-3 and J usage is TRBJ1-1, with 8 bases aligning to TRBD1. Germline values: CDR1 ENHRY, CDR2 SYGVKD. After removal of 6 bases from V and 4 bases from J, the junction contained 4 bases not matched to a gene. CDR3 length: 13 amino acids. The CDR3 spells CAIRDRVGTEAFF. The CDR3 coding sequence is TGTGCCATCAGGGACAGGGTGGGCACTGAAGCTTTCTTT.

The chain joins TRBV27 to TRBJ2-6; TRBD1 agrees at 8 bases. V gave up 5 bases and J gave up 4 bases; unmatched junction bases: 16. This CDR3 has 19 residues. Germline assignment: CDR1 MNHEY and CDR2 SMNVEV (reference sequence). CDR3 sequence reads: CASSARRRQGMRGANVLTF. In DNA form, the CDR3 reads TGTGCCAGCAGTGCCCGCCGGAGACAGGGGATGCGAGGGGCCAACGTCCTGACTTTC.

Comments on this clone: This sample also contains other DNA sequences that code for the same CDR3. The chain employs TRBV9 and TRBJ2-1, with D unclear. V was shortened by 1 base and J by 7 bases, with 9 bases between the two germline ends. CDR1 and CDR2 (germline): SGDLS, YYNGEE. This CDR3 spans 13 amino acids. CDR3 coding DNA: TGTGCCAGCAGCGTAACATCCGGGAATGAGCAGTTCTTC. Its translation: CASSVTSGNEQFF.

The CDR3 DNA reads as TGCGCCAGCAGCCAGACAGGGTTCGGCTACGAGCAGTACTTC. The encoded protein is CASSQTGFGYEQYF. The V and J genes are TRBV5-1 and TRBJ2-7, with TRBD1 identical over 7 bases. This CDR3 comprises 14 residues. The germline CDR1 and CDR2 sequences are SGHRS and YFSETQ. Losses at the gene ends were 4 bases for V and 3 bases for J; bases not matched to a gene: 7.

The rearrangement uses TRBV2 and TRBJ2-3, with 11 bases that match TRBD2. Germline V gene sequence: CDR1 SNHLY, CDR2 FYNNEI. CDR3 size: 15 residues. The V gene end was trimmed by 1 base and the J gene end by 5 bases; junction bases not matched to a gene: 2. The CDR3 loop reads CASSEDGLAGDTQYF. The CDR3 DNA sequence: TGTGCCAGCAGTGAAGACGGACTAGCGGGAGATACGCAGTATTTT.

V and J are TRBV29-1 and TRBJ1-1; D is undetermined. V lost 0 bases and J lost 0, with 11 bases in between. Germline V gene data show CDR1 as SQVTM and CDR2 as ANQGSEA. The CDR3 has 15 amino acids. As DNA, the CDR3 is TGCAGCGTTGAAGACACAGTGGTATTGAACACTGAAGCTTTCTTT. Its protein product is CSVEDTVVLNTEAFF.

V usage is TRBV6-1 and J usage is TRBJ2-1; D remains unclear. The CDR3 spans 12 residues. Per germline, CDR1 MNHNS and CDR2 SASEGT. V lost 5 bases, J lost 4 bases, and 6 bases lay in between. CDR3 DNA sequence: TGTGCCAGCAGTCTCCAGTACAATGAGCAGTTCTTC. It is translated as CASSLQYNEQFF.

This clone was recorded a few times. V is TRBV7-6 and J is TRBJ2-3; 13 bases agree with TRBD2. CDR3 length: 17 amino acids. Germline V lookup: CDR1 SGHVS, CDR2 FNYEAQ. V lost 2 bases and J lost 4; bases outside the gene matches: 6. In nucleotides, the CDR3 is TGTGCCAGCAGCTTAACTAGCGGGAGGGCGAGGGCAGATACGCAGTATTTT. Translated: CASSLTSGRARADTQYF.

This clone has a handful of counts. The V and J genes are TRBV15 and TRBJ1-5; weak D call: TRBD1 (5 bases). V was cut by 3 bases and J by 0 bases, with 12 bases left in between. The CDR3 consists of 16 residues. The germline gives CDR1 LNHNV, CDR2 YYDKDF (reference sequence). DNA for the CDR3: TGTGCCACCAGCAGTAAGGGGCTCTATAGCAATCAGCCCCAGCATTTT. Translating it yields CATSSKGLYSNQPQHF. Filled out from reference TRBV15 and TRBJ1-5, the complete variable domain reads DAMVIQNPRYQVTQFGKPVTLSCSQTLNHNVMYWYQQKSSQAPKLLFHYYDKDFNNEADTPDNFQSRRPNTSFCFLDIRSPGLGDTAMYLCATSSKGLYSNQPQHFGDGTRLSIL.

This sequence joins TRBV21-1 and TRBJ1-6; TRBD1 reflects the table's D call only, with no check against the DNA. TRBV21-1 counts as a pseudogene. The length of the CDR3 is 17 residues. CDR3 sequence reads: CASSKRASGVYNSPLHF. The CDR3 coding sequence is TGTGCCAGCAGCAAACGGGCGTCAGGGGTCTATAATTCACCCCTCCACTTT.

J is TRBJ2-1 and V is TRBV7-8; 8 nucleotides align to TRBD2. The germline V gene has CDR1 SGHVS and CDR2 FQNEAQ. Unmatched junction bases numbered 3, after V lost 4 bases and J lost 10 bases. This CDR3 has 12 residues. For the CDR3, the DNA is TGTGCCAGCAGCTGGAGACTAGCGGAGCAGTTCTTC. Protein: CASSWRLAEQFF.

CDR3 in DNA: TGTGCCAGCAGTGAACCCGGGACAGGCAAAGAGACCCAGTACTTC. Encoded protein: CASSEPGTGKETQYF. This chain links TRBV6-1 with TRBJ2-5; TRBD1 matches at 8 bases. Germline V CDR1 and CDR2: MNHNS, SASEGT. The CDR3 covers 15 residues. After removal of 2 bases from V and 3 bases from J, the junction contained 5 bases not matched to a gene.

The CDR3 here is CASKWGTSGSLAYEQYF. The CDR3 DNA sequence: TGTGCTAGTAAGTGGGGGACTAGCGGGAGTCTGGCCTACGAGCAGTACTTC. The V and J genes are TRBV12-5 and TRBJ2-7; TRBD2 matches at 14 bases. CDR1 is LGHNT, CDR2 FRNRAP, per germline. There are 17 residues in the CDR3. J lost 2 bases, V lost 8 bases, and 11 bases had no gene match.

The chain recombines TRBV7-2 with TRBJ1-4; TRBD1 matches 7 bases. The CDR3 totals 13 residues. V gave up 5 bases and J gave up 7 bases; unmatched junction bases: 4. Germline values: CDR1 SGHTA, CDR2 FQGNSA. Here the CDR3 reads CASSPRDSEKLFF. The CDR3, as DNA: TGTGCCAGCAGCCCTCGGGACAGTGAAAAACTGTTTTTT.

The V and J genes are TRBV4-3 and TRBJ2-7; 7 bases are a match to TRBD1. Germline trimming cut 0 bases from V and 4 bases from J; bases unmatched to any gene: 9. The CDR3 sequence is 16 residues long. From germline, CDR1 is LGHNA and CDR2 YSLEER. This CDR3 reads CASSQDWGQRLYEQYF. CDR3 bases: TGCGCCAGCAGCCAAGATTGGGGACAGAGACTTTACGAGCAGTACTTC.